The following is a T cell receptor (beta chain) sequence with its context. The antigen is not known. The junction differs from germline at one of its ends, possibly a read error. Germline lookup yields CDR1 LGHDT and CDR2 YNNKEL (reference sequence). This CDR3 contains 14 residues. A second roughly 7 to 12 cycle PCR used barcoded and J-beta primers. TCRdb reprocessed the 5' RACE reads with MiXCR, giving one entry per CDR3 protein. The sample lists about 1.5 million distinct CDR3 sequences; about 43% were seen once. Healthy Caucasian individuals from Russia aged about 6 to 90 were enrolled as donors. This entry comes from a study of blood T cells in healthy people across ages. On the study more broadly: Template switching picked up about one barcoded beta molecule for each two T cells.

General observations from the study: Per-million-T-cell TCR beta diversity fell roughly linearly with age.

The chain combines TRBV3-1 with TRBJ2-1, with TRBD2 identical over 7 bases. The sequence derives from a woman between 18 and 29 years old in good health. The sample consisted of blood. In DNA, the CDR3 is TGTGCCAGCAGCCAAGATCGGGGGGAGAATGGGCAGTTCTTC. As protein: CASSQDRGENGQFF.